The rows below give T cell receptor beta chains drawn from one sample of a study of T-cell reconstitution after alpha-beta-depleted transplantation in children. Using its own MiXCR run on the PCR reads, TCRdb lists one record per CDR3 protein. The table shows 70,000 to 95,000 distinct CDR3 sequences, with 10% to 15% occurring only once. The source was PBMCs from the stem cell graft donor, collected from the stem cell graft. The receptor set was obtained from a human donor who donated a stem cell graft to a child with inherited bone marrow failure. CDR3s include the opening cysteine and the closing phenylalanine or tryptophan. Each record gives: V gene, clone size, J gene, D gene, CDR3 protein, CDR3 DNA. D genes are given only for firm matches. Only part of the rows carry a size: once, few, many, or a class if the clone is expanded.

v_gene: TRBV5-1; abundance: many; j_gene: TRBJ2-2; d_gene: .; CDR3aa: CASSFGGITGELFF; CDR3nt: TGCGCCAGCAGCTTTGGCGGTATCACCGGGGAGCTGTTTTTT
v_gene: TRBV18; abundance: many; j_gene: TRBJ2-3; d_gene: .; CDR3aa: CASSIGVASTDTQYF; CDR3nt: TGTGCCAGCTCAATAGGGGTCGCAAGCACAGATACGCAGTATTTT
v_gene: TRBV7-9; abundance: many; j_gene: TRBJ1-1; d_gene: .; CDR3aa: CASSSEGGAEAFF; CDR3nt: TGTGCCAGCAGTTCGGAGGGAGGCGCTGAAGCTTTCTTT
v_gene: TRBV5-1; abundance: many; j_gene: TRBJ2-7; d_gene: .; CDR3aa: CASSTATGGDYEQYF; CDR3nt: TGCGCCAGCAGCACCGCTACAGGGGGGGACTACGAGCAGTACTTC
v_gene: TRBV6-2/TRBV6-3; abundance: many; j_gene: TRBJ2-2; d_gene: TRBD1; CDR3aa: CASSTGTDTGELFF; CDR3nt: TGTGCCAGCAGTACCGGGACAGACACCGGGGAGCTGTTTTTT
v_gene: TRBV5-1; abundance: many; j_gene: TRBJ1-1; d_gene: .; CDR3aa: CASTQGWGTEAFF; CDR3nt: TGCGCCAGCACCCAGGGATGGGGCACTGAAGCTTTCTTT
v_gene: TRBV4-2; abundance: few; j_gene: TRBJ2-1; d_gene: .; CDR3aa: CASSQDGQFVNEQFF; CDR3nt: TGTGCCAGCAGCCAAGATGGGCAGTTCGTCAATGAGCAGTTCTTC
v_gene: TRBV5-1; abundance: few; j_gene: TRBJ2-1; d_gene: TRBD2; CDR3aa: CASSLLAGGGNEQFF; CDR3nt: TGCGCCAGCAGCTTACTAGCGGGAGGGGGGAATGAGCAGTTCTTC
v_gene: TRBV18; abundance: many; j_gene: TRBJ2-1; d_gene: .; CDR3aa: CASSSPTGLSYNEQFF; CDR3nt: TGTGCCAGCTCATCGCCAACAGGGCTCTCCTACAATGAGCAGTTCTTC
v_gene: TRBV29-1; abundance: .; j_gene: TRBJ2-5; d_gene: TRBD2; CDR3aa: CSVPTSGSYWETQYF; CDR3nt: TGCAGCGTCCCGACTAGCGGGAGTTATTGGGAGACCCAGTACTTC
v_gene: TRBV4-1; abundance: many; j_gene: TRBJ2-1; d_gene: TRBD2; CDR3aa: CASSQGHSGSRSYNEQFF; CDR3nt: TGCGCCAGCAGCCAAGGACATAGCGGGAGTCGCTCCTACAATGAGCAGTTCTTC
v_gene: TRBV12-2; abundance: .; j_gene: TRBJ2-3; d_gene: .; CDR3aa: CASRLDRAKRTDTQYF; CDR3nt: TGTGCAAGTCGCCTCGACAGGGCGAAACGCACAGATACGCAGTATTTT
v_gene: TRBV6-5; abundance: many; j_gene: TRBJ2-2; d_gene: .; CDR3aa: CASRGGAAGDGELFF; CDR3nt: TGTGCCAGCAGGGGGGGGGCCGCAGGGGACGGGGAGCTGTTTTTT
v_gene: TRBV15; abundance: many; j_gene: TRBJ1-3; d_gene: .; CDR3aa: CATKGFERNTIYF; CDR3nt: TGTGCCACCAAGGGGTTCGAAAGGAACACCATATATTTT
v_gene: TRBV28; abundance: few; j_gene: TRBJ2-1; d_gene: TRBD2; CDR3aa: CASSPTGGLAGGNEQFF; CDR3nt: TGTGCCAGCAGTCCCACCGGGGGACTAGCGGGAGGGAATGAGCAGTTCTTC
v_gene: TRBV7-6; abundance: .; j_gene: TRBJ2-5; d_gene: .; CDR3aa: CASSHDRTRETQYF; CDR3nt: TGTGCCAGCAGCCACGACAGAACACGGGAGACCCAGTACTTC
v_gene: TRBV10-2; abundance: .; j_gene: TRBJ2-2; d_gene: TRBD1; CDR3aa: CASSPDRTGELFF; CDR3nt: TGCGCCAGCAGCCCGGACAGGACCGGGGAGCTGTTTTTT
v_gene: TRBV18; abundance: many; j_gene: TRBJ1-4; d_gene: .; CDR3aa: CASSPGSELFF; CDR3nt: TGTGCCAGCTCACCAGGGTCCGAACTGTTTTTT